This T cell receptor (beta chain) was recovered during a study of cytomegalovirus exposure and HLA in healthy donors. This clone was observed once. Its antigen is not identified. Germline assignment: CDR1 MDHEN and CDR2 SYDVKM. V shed 3 bases and J shed 10 bases, with 7 bases lying between them. The CDR3 spans 11 residues. Study results and caveats: Later, TCR association rates were found to vary by HLA locus, highest for DRB1 and lowest for HLA-C. The authors reported that TCR beta sequences could predict HLA-A and HLA-B alleles. These predictions were accurate for most subjects in the first cohort. The investigators catalogued 180 or so TCR beta chains as cytomegalovirus-associated.

60 Vbeta and 13 Jbeta primers were used in PCR. Generated by immunoSEQ multiplex PCR, the TCRdb table keeps only in-frame clones and is missing some. The repertoire holds about 130,000 clones, with around four fifths as singletons. This TCR was sampled from a female donor in good health and CMV-seronegative. The sample consisted of PBMCs. The V and J genes are TRBV28 and TRBJ2-4; D perhaps matches TRBD2 (5 bases). CDR3 sequence reads: CASSFRGIQYF. DNA of the CDR3: TGTGCCAGCAGTTTCCGGGGTATTCAGTACTTC. Looking up the rest from reference TRBV28 and TRBJ2-4 gives the full variable domain: DVKVTQSSRYLVKRTGEKVFLECVQDMDHENMFWYRQDPGLGLRLIYFSYDVKMKEKGDIPEGYSVSREKKERFSLILESASTNQTSMYLCASSFRGIQYFGAGTRLSVL.